One TCR beta chain is described in this entry. These data come from a study of blood T cell repertoires in COVID-19. Study-level information: The United States, Italy and Spain were the sources of the acute and convalescent COVID-19 samples. The analysed material was cDNA or gDNA that came from T cells, B-cell-depleted T cells, or PBMCs.

How the authors handled the data: Nucleated cell counts were estimated from reference gene primer amplification. Libraries were prepared by immunoSEQ multiplex PCR; TCRdb keeps only in-frame clonotypes and omits some of them. V and J calls and clone size follow that table, whereas D and trimming were derived from the DNA. Here the sample spans approximately 150,000 clones, more than 60% being singletons. The CDR3 consists of 16 residues. Germline V gene lookup returns CDR1 LGHDT and CDR2 YNNKEL (reference sequence). J lost 4 bases, V lost 4 bases, and 8 bases had no gene match. This chain joins TRBV3-1 (or the pseudogene TRBV3-2) and TRBJ2-7, with 12 positions matching TRBD2. Sequencing was performed on peripheral blood. The receptor was derived from a woman in her sixties with acute or convalescent COVID-19. The chain's CDR3 is CASSPTRTSGKYEQYF. The CDR3 bases are TGTGCCAGCAGCCCAACCCGGACTAGCGGGAAATACGAGCAGTACTTC.